In this sample, the clone carrying this T cell receptor (beta chain) turned up once. The CDR3 loop spans 15 amino acids. Trimming took off 7 bases at V and 6 bases at J, with 19 bases between the two ends. Germline V gives CDR1 SNHLY, CDR2 FYNNEI. The data were produced by immunoSEQ multiplex PCR, yet TCRdb's version contains in-frame clones alone and is incomplete. Of roughly 330,000 clones in the sample, around four fifths were seen once. This record belongs to a study of blood T cell repertoires in COVID-19. Sequenced input: peripheral blood. This sequence joins TRBV2 and TRBJ1-5; a weak D match, TRBD1 (5 bases). This TCR derives from a woman aged 45-60 years with acute or convalescent COVID-19. Written as DNA, the CDR3 is TGTGCCAGCACTTCCGGGACTTCGGGTGGTCAGCCCCAGCATTTT. This sequence encodes CASTSGTSGGQPQHF. The full variable domain, its missing parts supplied by reference TRBV2 and TRBJ1-5, is EPEVTQTPSHQVTQMGQEVILRCVPISNHLYFYWYRQILGQKVEFLVSFYNNEISEKSEIFDDQFSVERPDGSNFTLKIRSTKLEDSAMYFCASTSGTSGGQPQHFGDGTRLSIL.